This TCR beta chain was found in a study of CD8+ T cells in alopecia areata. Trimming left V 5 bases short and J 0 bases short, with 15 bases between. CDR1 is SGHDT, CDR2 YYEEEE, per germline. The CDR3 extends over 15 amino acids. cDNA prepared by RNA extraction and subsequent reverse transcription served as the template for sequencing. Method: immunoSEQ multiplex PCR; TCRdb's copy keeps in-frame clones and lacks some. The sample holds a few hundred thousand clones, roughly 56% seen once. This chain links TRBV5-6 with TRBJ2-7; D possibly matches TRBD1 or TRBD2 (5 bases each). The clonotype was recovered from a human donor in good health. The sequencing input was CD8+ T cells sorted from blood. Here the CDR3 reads CASSSGPGASYEQYF. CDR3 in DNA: TGTGCCAGCAGTTCGGGGCCTGGGGCCTCCTACGAGCAGTACTTC.